This T cell receptor beta chain was documented in a study of response to subunit inactivated influenza vaccine. A note on this clonotype: Its antigen remains unidentified.

The junction had 12 bases not matched to a gene; V was cut back by 3 bases and J by 10 bases. This CDR3 spans 16 amino acids. From germline, CDR1 is MDHEN and CDR2 SYDVKM. General study findings and limits: Few new T cells, the authors suggested, are recruited by each seasonal influenza vaccination.

TCRdb passed the RT-PCR reads through MiXCR, listing each CDR3 protein once. The sample lists about 830,000 distinct CDR3 sequences, less than 20% occurring once. V and J are TRBV28 and TRBJ2-1, with 10 positions matching TRBD2. Sequencing was performed on PBMCs from blood, taken roughly 5 days after vaccination. The clonotype was recovered from a man between 45 and 60 years old who received an inactivated influenza vaccine. This chain's CDR3 is CASSLRPSGSLREQFF. CDR3 nucleotides: TGTGCCAGCAGTTTGAGACCTAGCGGGAGTCTACGGGAGCAGTTCTTC.